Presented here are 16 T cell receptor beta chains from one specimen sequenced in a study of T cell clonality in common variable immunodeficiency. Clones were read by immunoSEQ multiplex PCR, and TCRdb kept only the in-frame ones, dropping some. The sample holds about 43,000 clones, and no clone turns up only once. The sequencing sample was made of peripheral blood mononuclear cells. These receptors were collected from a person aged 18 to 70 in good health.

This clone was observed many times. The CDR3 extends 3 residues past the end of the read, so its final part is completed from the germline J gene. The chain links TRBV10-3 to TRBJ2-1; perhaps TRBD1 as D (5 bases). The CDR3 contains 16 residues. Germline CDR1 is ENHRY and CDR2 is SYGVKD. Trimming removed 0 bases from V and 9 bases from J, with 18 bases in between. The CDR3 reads CAISESRVLGRGEQFF. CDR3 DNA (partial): TGTGCCATCAGTGAGTCCAGGGTCCTAGGTAGAGGTGAG.

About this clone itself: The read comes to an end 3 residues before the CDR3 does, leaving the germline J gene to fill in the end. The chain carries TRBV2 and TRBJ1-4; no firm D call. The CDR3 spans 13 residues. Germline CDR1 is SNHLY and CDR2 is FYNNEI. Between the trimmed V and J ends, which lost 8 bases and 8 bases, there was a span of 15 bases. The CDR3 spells CASAGPTREKLFF. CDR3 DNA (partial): TGTGCCAGCGCAGGCCCGACCAGAGAAAAA.

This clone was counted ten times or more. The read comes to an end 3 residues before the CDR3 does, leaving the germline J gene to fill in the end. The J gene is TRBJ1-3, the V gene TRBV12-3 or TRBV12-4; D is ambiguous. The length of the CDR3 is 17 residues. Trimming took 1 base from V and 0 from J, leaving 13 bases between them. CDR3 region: CASSLGKGLFSGNTIYF. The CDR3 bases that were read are TGTGCCAGCAGTTTAGGGAAAGGGCTCTTCTCTGGAAACACC.

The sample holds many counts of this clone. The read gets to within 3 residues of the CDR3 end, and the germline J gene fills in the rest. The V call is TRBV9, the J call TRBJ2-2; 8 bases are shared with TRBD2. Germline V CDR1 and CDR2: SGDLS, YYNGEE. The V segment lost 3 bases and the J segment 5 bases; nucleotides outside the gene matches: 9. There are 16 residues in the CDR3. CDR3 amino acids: CASSATAGVDTGELFF. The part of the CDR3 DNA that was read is TGTGCCAGCAGCGCTACAGCGGGAGTGGATACCGGGGAG.

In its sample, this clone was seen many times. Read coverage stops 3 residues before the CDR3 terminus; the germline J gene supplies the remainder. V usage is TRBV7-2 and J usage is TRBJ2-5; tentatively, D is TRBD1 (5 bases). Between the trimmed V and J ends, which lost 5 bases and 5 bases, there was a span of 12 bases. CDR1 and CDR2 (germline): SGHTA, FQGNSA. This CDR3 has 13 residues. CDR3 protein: CASSGRGYETQYF. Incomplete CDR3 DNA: TGTGCCAGCAGCGGTAGGGGATACGAGACC.

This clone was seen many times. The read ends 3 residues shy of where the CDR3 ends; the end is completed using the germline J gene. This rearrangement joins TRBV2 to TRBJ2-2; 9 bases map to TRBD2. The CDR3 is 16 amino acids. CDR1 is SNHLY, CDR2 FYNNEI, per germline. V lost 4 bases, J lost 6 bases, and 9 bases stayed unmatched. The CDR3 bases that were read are TGTGCCAGCAGTGTCGGTAGCGGGGGCTTTGCCGGGGAG. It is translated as CASSVGSGGFAGE. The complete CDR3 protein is CASSVGSGGFAGELFF.

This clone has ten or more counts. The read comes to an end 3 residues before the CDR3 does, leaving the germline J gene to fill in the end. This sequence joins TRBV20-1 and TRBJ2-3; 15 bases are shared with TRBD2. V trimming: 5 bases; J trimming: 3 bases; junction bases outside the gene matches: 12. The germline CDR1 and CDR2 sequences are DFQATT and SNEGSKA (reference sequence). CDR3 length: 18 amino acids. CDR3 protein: CSAPGTSGGSSPTDTQYF. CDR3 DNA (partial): TGCAGTGCTCCCGGGACTAGCGGGGGGTCGTCTCCGACAGATACG.

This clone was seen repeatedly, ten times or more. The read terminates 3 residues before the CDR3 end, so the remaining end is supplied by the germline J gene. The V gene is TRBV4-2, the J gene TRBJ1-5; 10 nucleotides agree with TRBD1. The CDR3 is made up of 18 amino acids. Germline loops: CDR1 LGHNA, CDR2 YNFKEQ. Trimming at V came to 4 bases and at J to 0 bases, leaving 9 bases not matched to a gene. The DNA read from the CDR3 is TGTGCCAGCAGCCCCCGGACAGGGGGGACCAATAGCAATCAGCCC. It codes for CASSPRTGGTNSNQP. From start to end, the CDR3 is CASSPRTGGTNSNQPQHF.

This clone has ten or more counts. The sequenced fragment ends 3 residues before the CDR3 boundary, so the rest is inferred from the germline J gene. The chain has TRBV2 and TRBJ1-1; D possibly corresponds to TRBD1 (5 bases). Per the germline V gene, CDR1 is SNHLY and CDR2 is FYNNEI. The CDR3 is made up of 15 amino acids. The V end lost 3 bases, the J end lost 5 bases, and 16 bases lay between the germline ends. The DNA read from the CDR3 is TGTGCCAGCAGTGAGGGGCTTAACGAGGGGACTGAA. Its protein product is CASSEGLNEGTE. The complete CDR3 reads CASSEGLNEGTEAFF.

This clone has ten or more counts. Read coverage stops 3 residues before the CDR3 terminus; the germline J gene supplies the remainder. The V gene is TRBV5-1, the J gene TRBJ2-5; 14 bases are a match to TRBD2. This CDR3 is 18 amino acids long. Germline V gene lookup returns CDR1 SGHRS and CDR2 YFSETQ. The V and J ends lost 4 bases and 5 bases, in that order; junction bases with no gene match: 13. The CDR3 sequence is CASSQGLAGDWATETQYF. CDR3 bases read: TGCGCCAGCAGCCAGGGACTAGCGGGAGATTGGGCTACCGAGACC.

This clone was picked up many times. CDR3 sequence reads: CASSQADLGTDTQYF. CDR3 DNA (partial): TGTGCCAGCAGCCAGGCCGATCTGGGCACAGATACG. The rearrangement joins TRBV7-3 to TRBJ2-3; unclear D gene. Read sequence stops 3 residues before the CDR3 end, and the germline J gene provides the missing end. The CDR3 has 15 residues. Germline values: CDR1 SGHTA, CDR2 FQGTGA. Trimming stripped 5 bases from V and 1 base from J, with 13 bases between.

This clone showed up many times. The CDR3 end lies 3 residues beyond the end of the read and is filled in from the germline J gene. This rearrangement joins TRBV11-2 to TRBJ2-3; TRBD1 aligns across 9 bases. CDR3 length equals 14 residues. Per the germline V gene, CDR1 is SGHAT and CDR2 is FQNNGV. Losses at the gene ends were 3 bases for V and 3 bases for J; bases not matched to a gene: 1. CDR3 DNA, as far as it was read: TGTGCCAGCAGCTTTGGACAGGGGACAGATACG. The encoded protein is CASSFGQGTDT. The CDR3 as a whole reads CASSFGQGTDTQYF.

The sequenced part of the CDR3 DNA is TGTGCCAGCAGTGAACGGGGTAGCGGGAGACATGAG. Its protein is CASSERGSGRHE. The full CDR3 protein is CASSERGSGRHEQFF. The chain carries TRBV6-1 and TRBJ2-1; 9 bases line up with TRBD2. The read is 3 residues too short to cover the CDR3 end, so that end is filled in from the germline J gene. The CDR3 is made up of 15 amino acids. CDR1 is MNHNS and CDR2 is SASEGT in the germline V gene. The V and J ends lost 2 bases and 8 bases, in that order; junction bases with no gene match: 7.

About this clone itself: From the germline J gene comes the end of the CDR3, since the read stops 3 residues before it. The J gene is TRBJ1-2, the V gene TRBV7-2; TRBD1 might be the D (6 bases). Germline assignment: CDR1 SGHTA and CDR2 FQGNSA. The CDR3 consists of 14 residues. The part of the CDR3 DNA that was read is TGTGCCAGCAGCTTCGGGGACACCAGATACGAC. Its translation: CASSFGDTRYD. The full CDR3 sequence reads CASSFGDTRYDYTF.

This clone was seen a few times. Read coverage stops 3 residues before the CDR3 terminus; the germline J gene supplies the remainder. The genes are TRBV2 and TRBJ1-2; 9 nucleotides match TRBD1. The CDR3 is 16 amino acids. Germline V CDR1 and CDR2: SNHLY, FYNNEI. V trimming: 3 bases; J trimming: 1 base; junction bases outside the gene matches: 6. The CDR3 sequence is CASSDSGTGSNYGYTF. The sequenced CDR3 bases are TGTGCCAGCAGTGATTCCGGGACAGGGAGTAACTATGGC.

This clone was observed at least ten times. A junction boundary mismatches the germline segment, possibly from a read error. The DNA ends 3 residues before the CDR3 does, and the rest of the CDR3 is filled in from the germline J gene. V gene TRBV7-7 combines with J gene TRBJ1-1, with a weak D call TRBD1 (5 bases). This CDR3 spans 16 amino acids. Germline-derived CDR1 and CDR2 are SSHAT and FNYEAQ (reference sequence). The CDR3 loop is CASSPPPMGLGTEAFF. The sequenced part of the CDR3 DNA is TGTGCTAGCAGCCCCCCCCCAATGGGGCTAGGAACTGAA.